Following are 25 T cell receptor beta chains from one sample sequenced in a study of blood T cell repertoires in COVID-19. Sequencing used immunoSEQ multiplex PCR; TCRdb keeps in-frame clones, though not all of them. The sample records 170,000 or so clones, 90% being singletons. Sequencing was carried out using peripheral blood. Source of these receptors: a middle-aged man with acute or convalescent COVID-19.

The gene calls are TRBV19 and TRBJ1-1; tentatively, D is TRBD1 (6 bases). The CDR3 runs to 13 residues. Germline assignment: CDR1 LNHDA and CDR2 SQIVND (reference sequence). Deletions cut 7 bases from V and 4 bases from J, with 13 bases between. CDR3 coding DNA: TGTGCCAGTAACTCAGAAGGGGGCACTGAAGCTTTCTTT. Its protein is CASNSEGGTEAFF.

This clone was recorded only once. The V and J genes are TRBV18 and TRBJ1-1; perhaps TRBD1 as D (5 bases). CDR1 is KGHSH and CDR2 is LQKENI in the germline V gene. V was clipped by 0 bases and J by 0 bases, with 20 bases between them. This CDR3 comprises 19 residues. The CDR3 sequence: CASSPPRPSDNVMNTEAFF. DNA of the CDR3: TGTGCCAGCTCACCACCACGCCCCTCGGACAATGTGATGAACACTGAAGCTTTCTTT.

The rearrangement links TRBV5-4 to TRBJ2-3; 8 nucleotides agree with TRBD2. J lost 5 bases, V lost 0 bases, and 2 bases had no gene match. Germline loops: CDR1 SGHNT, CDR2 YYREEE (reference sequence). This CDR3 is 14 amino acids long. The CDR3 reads CASSLGRGGDTQYF. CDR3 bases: TGTGCCAGCAGCTTGGGACGGGGGGGAGATACGCAGTATTTT. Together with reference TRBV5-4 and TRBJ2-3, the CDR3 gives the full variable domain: ETGVTQSPTHLIKTRGQQVTLRCSSQSGHNTVSWYQQALGQGPQFIFQYYREEENGRGNFPPRFSGLQFPNYSSELNVNALELDDSALYLCASSLGRGGDTQYFGPGTRLTVL.

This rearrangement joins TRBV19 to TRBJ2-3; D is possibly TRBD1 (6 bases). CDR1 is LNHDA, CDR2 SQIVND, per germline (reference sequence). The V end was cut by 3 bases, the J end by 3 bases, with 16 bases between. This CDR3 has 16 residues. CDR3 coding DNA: TGTGCCAGTAGTATGACAGGACGGGATAGGACAGATACGCAGTATTTT. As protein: CASSMTGRDRTDTQYF.

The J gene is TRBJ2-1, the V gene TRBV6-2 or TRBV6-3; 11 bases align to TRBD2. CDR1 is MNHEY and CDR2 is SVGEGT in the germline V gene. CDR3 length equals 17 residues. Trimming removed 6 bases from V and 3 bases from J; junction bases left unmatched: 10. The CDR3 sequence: CASSLLLAGGHYNEQFF. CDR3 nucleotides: TGTGCCAGCAGCCTCCTCCTAGCGGGAGGACACTACAATGAGCAGTTCTTC.

CDR3 sequence (DNA): TGTGCCAGCAGCTGGCCGATTCCTCCCGGGACAGGGGAGGACGAGCAGTACTTC. This codes for CASSWPIPPGTGEDEQYF. The chain joins TRBV11-2 to TRBJ2-7; 10 bases match TRBD1. Trimming removed 4 bases from V and 5 bases from J; junction bases left unmatched: 17. Germline-derived CDR1 and CDR2 are SGHAT and FQNNGV. CDR3 length: 18 residues.

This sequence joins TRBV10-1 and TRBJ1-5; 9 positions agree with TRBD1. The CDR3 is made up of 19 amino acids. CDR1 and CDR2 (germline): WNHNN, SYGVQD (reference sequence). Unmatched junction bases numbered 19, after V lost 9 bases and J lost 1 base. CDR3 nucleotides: TGCGCCAGGAAGAGACTCGGACAGGGGATGGTAAGGAGCAATCAGCCCCAGCATTTT. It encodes CARKRLGQGMVRSNQPQHF.

CDR3 region: CASSFGTVLAGELFF. The CDR3 nucleotides are TGTGCCAGTAGTTTCGGCACAGTATTAGCCGGGGAGCTGTTTTTT. The chain links TRBV19 to TRBJ2-2; D uncertain. Germline CDR1 is LNHDA and CDR2 is SQIVND (reference sequence). The CDR3 consists of 15 residues. Trimming cost V 5 bases and J 6 bases, with 16 bases left between them.

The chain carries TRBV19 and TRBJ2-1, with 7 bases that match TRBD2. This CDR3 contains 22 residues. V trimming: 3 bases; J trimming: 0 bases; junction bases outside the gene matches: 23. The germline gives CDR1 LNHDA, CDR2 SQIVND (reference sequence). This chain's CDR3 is CASSISLRAGRIGKSSYNEQFF. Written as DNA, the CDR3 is TGTGCCAGTAGTATTAGTTTGAGGGCCGGGAGGATCGGAAAAAGCTCCTACAATGAGCAGTTCTTC.

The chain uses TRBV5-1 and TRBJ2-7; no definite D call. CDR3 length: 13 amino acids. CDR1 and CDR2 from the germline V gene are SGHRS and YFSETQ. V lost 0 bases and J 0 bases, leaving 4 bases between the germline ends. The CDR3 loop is CASSLALSYEQYF. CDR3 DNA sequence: TGCGCCAGCAGCTTGGCCCTCTCCTACGAGCAGTACTTC.

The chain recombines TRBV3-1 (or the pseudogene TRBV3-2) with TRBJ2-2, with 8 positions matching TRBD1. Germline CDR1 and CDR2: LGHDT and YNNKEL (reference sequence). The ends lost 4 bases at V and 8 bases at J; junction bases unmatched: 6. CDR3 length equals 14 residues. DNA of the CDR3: TGTGCCAGCAGCCGGACAGGGACGAAGGGGGAGCTGTTTTTT. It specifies CASSRTGTKGELFF.

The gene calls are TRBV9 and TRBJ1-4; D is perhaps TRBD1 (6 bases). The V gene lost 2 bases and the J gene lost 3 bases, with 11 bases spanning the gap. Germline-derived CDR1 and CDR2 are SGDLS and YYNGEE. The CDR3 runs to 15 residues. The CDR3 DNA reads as TGTGCCAGCAGCGTCACACAGGGTTCTAATGAAAAACTGTTTTTT. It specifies CASSVTQGSNEKLFF.

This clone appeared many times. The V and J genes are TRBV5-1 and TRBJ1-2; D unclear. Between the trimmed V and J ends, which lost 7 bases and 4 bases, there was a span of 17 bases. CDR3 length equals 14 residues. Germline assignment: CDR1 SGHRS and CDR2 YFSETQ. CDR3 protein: CASRVGDLPYGYTF. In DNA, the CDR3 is TGCGCCAGCCGGGTCGGGGATCTCCCCTATGGCTACACCTTC. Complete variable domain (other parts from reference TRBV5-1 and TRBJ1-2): KAGVTQTPRYLIKTRGQQVTLSCSPISGHRSVSWYQQTPGQGLQFLFEYFSETQRNKGNFPGRFSGRQFSNSRSEMNVSTLELGDSALYLCASRVGDLPYGYTFGSGTRLTVV.

CDR3 protein: CASSPSDSPLHF. CDR3 DNA: TGTGCCAGCTCACCATCGGATTCACCCCTCCACTTT. The rearrangement uses TRBV18 and TRBJ1-6; D not certain. CDR1 KGHSH and CDR2 LQKENI come from the germline V gene. The CDR3 is made up of 12 amino acids. V lost 2 bases to trimming and J lost 8 bases, with 4 bases between them.

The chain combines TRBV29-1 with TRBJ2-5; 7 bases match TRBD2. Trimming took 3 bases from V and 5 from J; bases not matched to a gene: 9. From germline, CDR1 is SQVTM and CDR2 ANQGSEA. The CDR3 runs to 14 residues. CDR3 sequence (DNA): TGCAGCGTTGATGGTGGGAGGGGCGCGGAGACCCAGTACTTC. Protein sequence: CSVDGGRGAETQYF.

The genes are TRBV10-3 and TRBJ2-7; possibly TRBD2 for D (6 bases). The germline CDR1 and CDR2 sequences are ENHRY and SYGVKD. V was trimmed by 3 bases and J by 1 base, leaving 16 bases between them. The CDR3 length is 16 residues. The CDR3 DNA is TGTGCCATCAGTGATCGGGGCAGGACTACATCCTACGAGCAGTACGTC. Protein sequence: CAISDRGRTTSYEQYV.

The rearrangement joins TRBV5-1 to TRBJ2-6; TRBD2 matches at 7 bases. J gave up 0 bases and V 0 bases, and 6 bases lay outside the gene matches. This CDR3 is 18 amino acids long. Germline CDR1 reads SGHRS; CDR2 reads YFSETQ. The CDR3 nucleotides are TGCGCCAGCAGCTTGGAGGGAGGGCCTCTCTCTGGGGCCAACGTCCTGACTTTC. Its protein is CASSLEGGPLSGANVLTF.

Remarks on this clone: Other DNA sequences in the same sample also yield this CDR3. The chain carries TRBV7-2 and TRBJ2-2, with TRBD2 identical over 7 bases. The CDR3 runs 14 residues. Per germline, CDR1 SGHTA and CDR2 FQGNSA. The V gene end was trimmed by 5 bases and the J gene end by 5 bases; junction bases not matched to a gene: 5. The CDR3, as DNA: TGTGCCAGCAGCCCCTCGGGAGGTACCGGGGAGCTGTTTTTT. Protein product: CASSPSGGTGELFF.

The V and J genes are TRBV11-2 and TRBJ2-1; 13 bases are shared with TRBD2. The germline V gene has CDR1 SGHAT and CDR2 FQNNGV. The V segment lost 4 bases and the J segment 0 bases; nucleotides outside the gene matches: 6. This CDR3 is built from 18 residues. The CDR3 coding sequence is TGTGCCAGCAGCTCACTAGCGGGAGGGCCGGGCTCCTACAATGAGCAGTTCTTC. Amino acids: CASSSLAGGPGSYNEQFF.

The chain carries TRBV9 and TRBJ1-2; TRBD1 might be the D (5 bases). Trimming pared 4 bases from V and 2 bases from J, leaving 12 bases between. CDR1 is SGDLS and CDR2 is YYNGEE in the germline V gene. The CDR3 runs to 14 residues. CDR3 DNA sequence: TGTGCCAGCAGCCCAGCAGGACACAACTATGGCTACACCTTC. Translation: CASSPAGHNYGYTF.

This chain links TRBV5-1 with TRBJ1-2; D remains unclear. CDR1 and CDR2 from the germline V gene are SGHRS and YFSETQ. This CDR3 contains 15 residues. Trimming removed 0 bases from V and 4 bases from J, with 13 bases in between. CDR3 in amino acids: CASSLGAGRSYGYTF. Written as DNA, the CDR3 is TGCGCCAGCAGCTTGGGGGCGGGTCGGAGCTATGGCTACACCTTC.

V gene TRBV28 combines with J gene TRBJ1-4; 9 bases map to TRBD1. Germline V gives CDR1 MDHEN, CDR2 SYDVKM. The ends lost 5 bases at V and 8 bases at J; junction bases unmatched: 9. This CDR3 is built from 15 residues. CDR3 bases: TGTGCCAGCAGTAAAACGGACAGGGGACGCGAAAAACTGTTTTTT. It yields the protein CASSKTDRGREKLFF.

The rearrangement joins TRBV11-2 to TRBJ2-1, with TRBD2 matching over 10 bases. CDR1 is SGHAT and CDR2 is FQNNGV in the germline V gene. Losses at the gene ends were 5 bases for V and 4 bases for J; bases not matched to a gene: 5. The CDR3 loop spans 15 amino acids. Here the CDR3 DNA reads TGTGCCAGCAGCCCCAGACTAGCGGGTTACAATGAGCAGTTCTTC. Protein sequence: CASSPRLAGYNEQFF.

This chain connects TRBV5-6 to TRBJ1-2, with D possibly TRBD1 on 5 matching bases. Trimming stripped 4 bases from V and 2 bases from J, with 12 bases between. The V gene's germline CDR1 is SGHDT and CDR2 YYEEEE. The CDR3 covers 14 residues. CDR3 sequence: CASSPVGANYGYTF. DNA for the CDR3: TGTGCCAGCAGCCCTGTTGGGGCGAACTATGGCTACACCTTC.

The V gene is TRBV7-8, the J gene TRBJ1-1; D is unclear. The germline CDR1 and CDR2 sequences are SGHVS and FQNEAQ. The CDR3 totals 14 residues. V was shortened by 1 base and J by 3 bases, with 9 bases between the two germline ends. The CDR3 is CASSLDVSYTEAFF. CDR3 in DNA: TGTGCCAGCAGCTTAGACGTCAGTTACACTGAAGCTTTCTTT.